This paragraph covers one T cell receptor (beta chain) sequence. The antigen remains undetermined. This entry is derived from a study of T cells in tuberculosis. Study as a whole: This South African cohort compared adolescents with or without latent tuberculosis against adults with active tuberculosis.

The time point was: new active TB diagnosis, blood taken before or within 7 days of starting treatment. Each donor contributed 90,000 to 100,000 T cells on average, unsorted. Study-wide points: Active tuberculosis TCR-alpha repertoires lay closer to GMM-specific TCRs than IGRA-negative controls, suggesting clonal expansion.

The germline V gene encodes CDR1 SQVTM and CDR2 ANQGSEA. This CDR3 is built from 14 residues. V was pared by 1 base and J by 6 bases, with 5 bases of the junction left unmatched. The protocol was immunoSEQ multiplex PCR, while the TCRdb copy is restricted to in-frame clones and leaves out a portion. The sample records some 40,000 clones, around 94% being singletons. This rearrangement joins TRBV29-1 to TRBJ2-7; 11 bases line up with TRBD1. The receptor was isolated from an adult with tuberculosis. The source material was PBMCs, sampled at tuberculosis diagnosis. CDR3 region: CSVEGGDRGFEQYF. The CDR3 bases are TGCAGCGTTGAAGGAGGGGACAGGGGGTTCGAGCAGTACTTC.